These 15 T cell receptor beta chains came from one sample sequenced in a study of T-cell reconstitution after alpha-beta-depleted transplantation in children (dated by TCRdb to about 2016). The treatment or condition label for this specimen denotes: allogeneic hematopoietic cell transplantation with graft depleted of TCRalphabeta T cells and CD19 B cells. The library was obtained by PCR. The instrument given in TCRdb is Illumina HiSeq 2500. TCR libraries were prepared with molecular barcoding, using unique molecular identifiers to normalize TCRbeta repertoire quantification. Clones were called with MiXCR by TCRdb after fastp trimmed the public reads at Q25, and only in-frame beta chains were retained. Merged by CDR3 protein, the rows form single entries marked with the most common genes and DNA. The sample data list approximately 70,000 distinct CDR3 sequences, and roughly 4.9% of these were observed just once. The top ten constitute 18% of the sample.

This specimen was PBMCs, mostly from graft donor cells, taken 180 days after TCRalphabeta/CD19-depleted stem cell transplant. The source is a boy in the first two years of life who had a stem cell transplant for acute myeloid leukemia, so the T cells may come from the graft donor.

In this sample, this clonotype turned up many times. The V and J genes are TRBV10-3 and TRBJ1-5, with D perhaps TRBD1 (6 bases). V was cut by 6 bases and J by 5 bases, with 14 bases left in between. The CDR3 has 14 residues. CDR1 and CDR2 from the germline V gene are ENHRY and SYGVKD. Here the CDR3 DNA reads TGTGCCATCAGCGGGGGGGCGGGGCATCAGCCCCAGCATTTT. As protein: CAISGGAGHQPQHF.

This chain connects TRBV7-2 to TRBJ2-2, with D tentatively TRBD2 (6 bases). Germline CDR1 is SGHTA and CDR2 is FQGNSA. This CDR3 region has 15 residues. The V and J ends lost 2 bases and 11 bases respectively, with 18 bases between them. The CDR3: CASSLLLAVVGELFF. CDR3 nucleotides: TGTGCCAGCAGCTTATTGTTAGCGGTCGTGGGCGAGCTGTTTTTT. Full variable domain (missing parts from reference TRBV7-2 and TRBJ2-2): GAGVSQSPSNKVTEKGKDVELRCDPISGHTALYWYRQSLGQGLEFLIYFQGNSAPDKSGLPSDRFSAERTGGSVSTLTIQRTQQEDSAVYLCASSLLLAVVGELFFGEGSRLTVL.

This clonotype was recorded many times. V is TRBV12-3 or TRBV12-4 and J is TRBJ2-2; 7 nucleotides line up with TRBD2. V shed 3 bases and J 6 bases; nucleotides not matched to a gene: 13. The CDR3 loop spans 17 amino acids. The CDR3, as DNA: TGTGCCAGCAGTTTTGATCCCGCGCGACTAGCCGCCGGGGAGCTGTTTTTT. Translated, it gives CASSFDPARLAAGELFF.

This clonotype has ten or more counts. The J gene is TRBJ2-7, the V gene TRBV7-2; D is uncertain. Germline V gene sequence: CDR1 SGHTA, CDR2 FQGNSA. V lost 5 bases, J lost 0 bases, and 14 bases lay in between. CDR3 length: 15 amino acids. CDR3 region: CASSPQVLLSYEQYF. CDR3 DNA sequence: TGTGCCAGCAGCCCCCAGGTTCTCCTCTCCTACGAGCAGTACTTC.

This clonotype appeared a few times. This clone may be a read error of a much larger clone one base away. The gene calls are TRBV20-1 and TRBJ1-1; the match to TRBD1 covers 9 bases. CDR1 and CDR2 from the germline V gene are DFQATT and SNEGSKA (reference sequence). The CDR3 runs to 16 residues. The CDR3: CCARSGTGRVNTEAFF. In nucleotides, the CDR3 is TGCTGTGCTAGGAGTGGGACAGGGCGGGTGAACACTGAAGCTTTCTTT.

This chain uses TRBV11-2 with TRBJ2-2; tentatively, D is TRBD1 (6 bases). The CDR3 runs 14 residues. V gave up 3 bases and J gave up 6 bases, with 11 bases separating them. CDR1 and CDR2 (germline): SGHAT, FQNNGV. CDR3: CASSLTGAPGELFF. The CDR3 coding sequence is TGTGCCAGCAGCTTGACAGGCGCCCCCGGGGAGCTGTTTTTT.

At least ten counts were recorded for this clonotype. The chain couples TRBV20-1 to TRBJ2-2; D remains ambiguous. Between the trimmed V and J ends, which lost 1 base and 3 bases, there was a span of 6 bases. The CDR3 totals 13 residues. The germline V gene encodes CDR1 DFQATT and CDR2 SNEGSKA (reference sequence). The CDR3 DNA follows: TGCAGTGCTAGAGTCGATTACACCGGGGAGCTGTTTTTT. Translated, it gives CSARVDYTGELFF.

Ten or more counts support this clonotype. V and J are TRBV12-3 or TRBV12-4 and TRBJ2-7; D is uncertain. The ends were cut back, 5 bases at V and 7 bases at J, with 9 bases in the middle. This CDR3 comprises 11 residues. The CDR3 reads CASSLSWEQYF. CDR3 DNA: TGTGCCAGCAGTCTAAGCTGGGAGCAGTACTTC.

Ten or more counts support this clonotype. V and J are TRBV4-3 and TRBJ1-4; no firm D call. The CDR3 totals 14 residues. Trimming pared 4 bases from V and 3 bases from J, leaving 9 bases between. In germline, CDR1 is LGHNA, CDR2 YSLEER. DNA of the CDR3: TGCGCCAGCAGCCTGGTATTCGCTAATGAAAAACTGTTTTTT. Its translation is CASSLVFANEKLFF.

V and J are TRBV9 and TRBJ2-3, with 11 bases fitting TRBD2. The CDR3 totals 17 residues. V lost 4 bases to trimming and J lost 2 bases; unmatched junction nucleotides: 9. CDR1 and CDR2 from the germline V gene are SGDLS and YYNGEE. The CDR3 loop is CASSRLLAGGSTDTQYF. CDR3 in DNA: TGTGCCAGCAGCCGACTTCTAGCGGGGGGCTCCACAGATACGCAGTATTTT.

The J gene is TRBJ2-1, the V gene TRBV11-3; D is perhaps TRBD2 (6 bases). Germline lookup yields CDR1 SGHNT and CDR2 YENEEA. Trimming shortened V by 5 bases and J by 5 bases, and 19 bases separated the two germline ends. The CDR3 covers 16 residues. CDR3 DNA sequence: TGTGCCAGCAGCAGACGAGTGGGCGGGACGAACAATGAGCAGTTCTTC. Translating gives CASSRRVGGTNNEQFF.

This clonotype has at least ten counts. The chain has TRBV12-3 or TRBV12-4 and TRBJ2-2; 7 nucleotides line up with TRBD1. The CDR3 has 16 amino acids. Losses at the gene ends were 4 bases for V and 4 bases for J; bases not matched to a gene: 9. The CDR3 is CASSYPRGWGTGELFF. CDR3 coding DNA: TGTGCCAGCAGTTACCCCAGGGGGTGGGGCACCGGGGAGCTGTTTTTT.

This clonotype was observed many times. V gene TRBV20-1 combines with J gene TRBJ1-1; D call uncertain. V gave up 2 bases and J gave up 4 bases, with 14 bases separating them. The V gene's germline CDR1 is DFQATT and CDR2 SNEGSKA (reference sequence). The CDR3 sequence is 14 residues long. The CDR3 DNA follows: TGCAGTGCTAGATACGCAGAAACGGGCACTGAAGCTTTCTTT. Its translation: CSARYAETGTEAFF.

The table lists this clonotype with many counts. The rearrangement uses TRBV5-1 and TRBJ2-3, with D possibly matching TRBD1 (6 bases). The germline V gene has CDR1 SGHRS and CDR2 YFSETQ. The CDR3 covers 16 residues. Trimming cost V 0 bases and J 3 bases, with 14 bases left between them. The CDR3 coding sequence is TGCGCCAGCAGCTTGGGGATTAGCAGGGGAACAGATACGCAGTATTTT. As protein: CASSLGISRGTDTQYF.

This clonotype was observed many times. The CDR3 DNA reads TGTGCCAGCAGCGCCGCGGGGACCTCGAACACCGGGGAGCTGTTTTTT. Protein: CASSAAGTSNTGELFF. This chain uses TRBV7-6 with TRBJ2-2; TRBD2 is a possible D gene (6 bases). Germline assignment: CDR1 SGHVS and CDR2 FNYEAQ. V dropped 5 bases and J dropped 0 bases, with 13 bases sitting between them. The CDR3 is 16 amino acids.